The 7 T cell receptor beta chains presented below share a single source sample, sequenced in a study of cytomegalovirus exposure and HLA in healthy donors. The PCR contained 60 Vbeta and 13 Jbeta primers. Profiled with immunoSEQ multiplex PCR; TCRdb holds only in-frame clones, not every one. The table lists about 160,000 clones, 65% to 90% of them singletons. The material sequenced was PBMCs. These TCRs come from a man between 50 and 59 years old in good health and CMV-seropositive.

The CDR3 loop is CATGGNSLGNTIYF. The CDR3 DNA is TGTGCCACGGGAGGGAACTCACTTGGAAACACCATATATTTT. The J gene is TRBJ1-3, the V gene TRBV7-9; D gene uncertain. Per the germline V gene, CDR1 is SEHNR and CDR2 is FQNEAQ (reference sequence). Trimming stripped 10 bases from V and 3 bases from J, with 16 bases between. CDR3 size: 14 residues.

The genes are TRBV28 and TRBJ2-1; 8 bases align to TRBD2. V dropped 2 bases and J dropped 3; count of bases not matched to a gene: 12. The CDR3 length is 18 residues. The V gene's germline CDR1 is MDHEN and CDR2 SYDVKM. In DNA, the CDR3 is TGTGCCAGCAGTTTAAACCCTCGGGGAGCGGGAGTCTACAATGAGCAGTTCTTC. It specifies CASSLNPRGAGVYNEQFF.

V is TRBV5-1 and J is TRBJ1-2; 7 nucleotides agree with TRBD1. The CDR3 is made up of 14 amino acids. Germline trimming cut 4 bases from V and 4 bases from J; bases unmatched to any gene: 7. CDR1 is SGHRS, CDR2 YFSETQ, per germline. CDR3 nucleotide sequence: TGCGCCAGCAGCCGGGACAGTGGGGGCTATGGCTACACCTTC. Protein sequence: CASSRDSGGYGYTF.

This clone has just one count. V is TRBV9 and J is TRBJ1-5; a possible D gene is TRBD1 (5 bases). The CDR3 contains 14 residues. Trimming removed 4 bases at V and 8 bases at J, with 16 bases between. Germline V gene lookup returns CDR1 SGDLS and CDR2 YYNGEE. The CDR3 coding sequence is TGTGCCAGCAGCCCTCAGGACGGGGGGGAGCCCCAGCATTTT. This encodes CASSPQDGGEPQHF.

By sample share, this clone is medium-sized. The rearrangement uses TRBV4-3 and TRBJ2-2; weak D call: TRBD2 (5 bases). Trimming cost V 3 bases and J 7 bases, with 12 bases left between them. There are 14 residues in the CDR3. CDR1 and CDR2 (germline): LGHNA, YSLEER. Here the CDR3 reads CASSQERVFGELFF. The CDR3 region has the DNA TGCGCCAGCAGCCAGGAGAGGGTCTTCGGGGAGCTGTTTTTT.

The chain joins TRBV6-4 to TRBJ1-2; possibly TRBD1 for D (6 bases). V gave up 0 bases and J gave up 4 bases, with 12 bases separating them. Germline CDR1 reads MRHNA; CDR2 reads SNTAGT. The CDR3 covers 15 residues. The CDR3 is CASSDSGGGAYGYTF. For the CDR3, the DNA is TGTGCCAGCAGTGACTCCGGTGGGGGCGCCTATGGCTACACCTTC.

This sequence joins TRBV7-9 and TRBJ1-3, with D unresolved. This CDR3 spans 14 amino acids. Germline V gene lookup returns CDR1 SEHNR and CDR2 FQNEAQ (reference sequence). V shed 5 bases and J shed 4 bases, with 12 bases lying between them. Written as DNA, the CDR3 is TGTGCCAGCAGCCCCGAACTCACCGGAAACACCATATATTTT. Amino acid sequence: CASSPELTGNTIYF. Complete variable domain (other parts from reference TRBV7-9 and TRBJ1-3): DTGVSQNPRHKITKRGQNVTFRCDPISEHNRLYWYRQTLGQGPEFLTYFQNEAQLEKSRLLSDRFSAERPKGSFSTLEIQRTEQGDSAMYLCASSPELTGNTIYFGEGSWLTVV.